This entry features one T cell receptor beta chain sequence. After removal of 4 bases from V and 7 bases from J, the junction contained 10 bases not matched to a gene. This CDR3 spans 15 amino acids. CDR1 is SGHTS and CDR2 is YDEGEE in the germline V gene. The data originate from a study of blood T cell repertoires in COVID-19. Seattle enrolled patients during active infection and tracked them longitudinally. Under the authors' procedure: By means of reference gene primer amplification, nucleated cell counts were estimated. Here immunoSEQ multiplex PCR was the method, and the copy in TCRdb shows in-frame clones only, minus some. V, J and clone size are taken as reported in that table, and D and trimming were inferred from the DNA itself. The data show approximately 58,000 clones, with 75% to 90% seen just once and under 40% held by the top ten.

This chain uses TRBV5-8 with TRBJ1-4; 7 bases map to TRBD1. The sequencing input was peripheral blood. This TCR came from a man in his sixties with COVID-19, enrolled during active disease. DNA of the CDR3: TGTGCCAGCAGCCCCGGGACAGCTCGGAGTGAAAAACTGTTTTTT. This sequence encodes CASSPGTARSEKLFF.